These T cell receptor beta chains were read from a single sample in a study of blood T cells in healthy people across ages. From the 5' RACE reads, TCRdb called clonotypes with MiXCR, one entry per CDR3 protein. The sample lists about 620,000 distinct CDR3 sequences; 52% were seen once. Sequencing was performed on blood. The receptor set was obtained from an elderly woman in good health. Both conserved end residues are part of each CDR3. D genes are given only for firm matches. A clone size is listed for some rows: how often the clone was seen (once, few, many), or a class if it is expanded.

clone_size: NA; d_call: NA; v_call: TRBV6-5; j_call: TRBJ2-1; cdr3_nt: TGTGCCAGCAGTCTTACTGGTCGACTCACCGAGGGGTTCTTC; cdr3_aa: CASSLTGRLTEGFF
clone_size: few; d_call: NA; v_call: TRBV10-3; j_call: TRBJ2-2; cdr3_nt: TGTGCCATTTCGCGGGGGCAGAACACCGGGGAGCTGTTTTTT; cdr3_aa: CAISRGQNTGELFF
clone_size: once; d_call: NA; v_call: TRBV20-1; j_call: TRBJ2-1; cdr3_nt: TGCAGTGCTAGAGATCGCAGAACGCAAGAGACCCAGTTCTTC; cdr3_aa: CSARDRRTQETQFF
clone_size: NA; d_call: NA; v_call: TRBV29-1; j_call: TRBJ2-1; cdr3_nt: TGCAGCGTTGAAGTCCCCCCCGGACTGGGAAGCTCCTACAATGAGCAGTTCTTC; cdr3_aa: CSVEVPPGLGSSYNEQFF
clone_size: NA; d_call: NA; v_call: TRBV20-1; j_call: TRBJ1-1; cdr3_nt: TGCAGTGCTAGAGATCAGGGGATGAACACTGAAGCTTTCTTT; cdr3_aa: CSARDQGMNTEAFF
clone_size: NA; d_call: NA; v_call: TRBV3-1; j_call: TRBJ1-1; cdr3_nt: TGTGCCAGCAGGTCCCAGGGGACCACGAACACTGAAGCTTTCTTT; cdr3_aa: CASRSQGTTNTEAFF
clone_size: NA; d_call: NA; v_call: TRBV30; j_call: TRBJ1-2; cdr3_nt: TGTGCCCCGCGGAGTGATGGCTACACCTTC; cdr3_aa: CAPRSDGYTF
clone_size: NA; d_call: NA; v_call: TRBV20-1; j_call: TRBJ2-1; cdr3_nt: TGCAGTGCTAGGGACCCAAACAGGGCCCTATTGAATGAGCAGTTCTTC; cdr3_aa: CSARDPNRALLNEQFF
clone_size: NA; d_call: NA; v_call: TRBV12-3/TRBV12-4; j_call: TRBJ2-4; cdr3_nt: TGTGCCGGCAGTCCACAGGGATCCATTCAGTACTTC; cdr3_aa: CAGSPQGSIQYF
clone_size: NA; d_call: NA; v_call: TRBV27; j_call: TRBJ2-7; cdr3_nt: TGTGCCAGCAGTGTCGTAGCTGGTCTGTCTTCCGAGCAGTACTTC; cdr3_aa: CASSVVAGLSSEQYF
clone_size: NA; d_call: NA; v_call: TRBV11-2; j_call: TRBJ2-1; cdr3_nt: TGTGCCAGCAGCTTCGGAGCGGCGCTCCGGAATGAGCAGTTCTTC; cdr3_aa: CASSFGAALRNEQFF
clone_size: NA; d_call: TRBD2; v_call: TRBV20-1; j_call: TRBJ2-4; cdr3_nt: TGCAGTGCGATACTAGCGGGGGGCAACATTCAGTACTTC; cdr3_aa: CSAILAGGNIQYF
clone_size: once; d_call: NA; v_call: TRBV18; j_call: TRBJ1-6; cdr3_nt: TGTGCCAGCTCTCTAGACTCTCAAAGGCCCCTCCACTTT; cdr3_aa: CASSLDSQRPLHF
clone_size: NA; d_call: NA; v_call: TRBV29-1; j_call: TRBJ2-5; cdr3_nt: TGCAGCGTTGACCATAGTGTGGAGACCCAGTACTTC; cdr3_aa: CSVDHSVETQYF
clone_size: NA; d_call: NA; v_call: TRBV18; j_call: TRBJ1-3; cdr3_nt: TGTGCCAGCTCACCACGCACAGGGAGCATAAGCTCTGGAAACACCATATATTTT; cdr3_aa: CASSPRTGSISSGNTIYF
clone_size: NA; d_call: TRBD1; v_call: TRBV7-9; j_call: TRBJ2-3; cdr3_nt: TGTGCCAGCAGCAAACAGGGGTCAACAGATACGCAGTATTTT; cdr3_aa: CASSKQGSTDTQYF
clone_size: NA; d_call: TRBD1; v_call: TRBV5-4; j_call: TRBJ2-5; cdr3_nt: TGTGCCAGCAGCGATGACAGGGGCGGGACCCAGTACTTC; cdr3_aa: CASSDDRGGTQYF
clone_size: once; d_call: TRBD2; v_call: TRBV10-3; j_call: TRBJ2-5; cdr3_nt: TGTGCCATCAGTGACGCGGGGGAAGAGACCCAGTACTTC; cdr3_aa: CAISDAGEETQYF
clone_size: many; d_call: TRBD1; v_call: TRBV20-1; j_call: TRBJ2-7; cdr3_nt: TGCAGTGCCAGTTACAGGGGTTTCTCCTACGAGCAGTACTTC; cdr3_aa: CSASYRGFSYEQYF
clone_size: many; d_call: NA; v_call: TRBV7-6; j_call: TRBJ2-5; cdr3_nt: TGTGCCAGCAGCTTAGCCAGGTCAACTCGAGAGACCCAGTACTTC; cdr3_aa: CASSLARSTRETQYF
clone_size: few; d_call: TRBD1; v_call: TRBV7-9; j_call: TRBJ2-7; cdr3_nt: TGTGCCAGCAGCCCCGACAGGGGTTACTACGAGCAGTACTTC; cdr3_aa: CASSPDRGYYEQYF
clone_size: NA; d_call: TRBD2; v_call: TRBV2; j_call: TRBJ2-7; cdr3_nt: TGTGCCAGCAGTGAAGCACTAGCGGGGATACTACGCGAGCAGTACTTC; cdr3_aa: CASSEALAGILREQYF
clone_size: NA; d_call: NA; v_call: TRBV6-1; j_call: TRBJ2-7; cdr3_nt: TGTGCCAGCAGTGAAGGGGCAGGTTCCTACGAGCAGTACTTC; cdr3_aa: CASSEGAGSYEQYF
clone_size: few; d_call: NA; v_call: TRBV12-3/TRBV12-4; j_call: TRBJ2-7; cdr3_nt: TGTGCCAGCAGTCCCGAAGTTTCTTGGCGCGAGCAGTACTTC; cdr3_aa: CASSPEVSWREQYF
clone_size: many; d_call: NA; v_call: TRBV12-3/TRBV12-4; j_call: TRBJ2-7; cdr3_nt: TGTGCCAGTATACGGGACGGCTCCTACGAGCAGTACTTC; cdr3_aa: CASIRDGSYEQYF
clone_size: many; d_call: TRBD2; v_call: TRBV9; j_call: TRBJ2-3; cdr3_nt: TGTGCCAGCAGCCGACTAGCGGACACAGATACGCAGTATTTT; cdr3_aa: CASSRLADTDTQYF
clone_size: NA; d_call: NA; v_call: TRBV6-5; j_call: TRBJ1-2; cdr3_nt: TGTGCCAGCAGCCCCGGGACCGGAGCAGGTGGCTACACCTTC; cdr3_aa: CASSPGTGAGGYTF
clone_size: many; d_call: TRBD1; v_call: TRBV5-1; j_call: TRBJ1-2; cdr3_nt: TGCGCCAGCAGCTTGTTAACCGGGACAGGACACTACACCTTC; cdr3_aa: CASSLLTGTGHYTF
clone_size: NA; d_call: NA; v_call: TRBV12-3/TRBV12-4; j_call: TRBJ1-6; cdr3_nt: TGTGCCAGCAGTTTAAGTGGACAGTCTGGTAGGCCCCTCCACTTT; cdr3_aa: CASSLSGQSGRPLHF
clone_size: NA; d_call: TRBD2; v_call: TRBV4-1; j_call: TRBJ2-3; cdr3_nt: TGCGCCAGCACCCCGATAGGGCGGGGGACCCTCACAGATACGCAGTATTTT; cdr3_aa: CASTPIGRGTLTDTQYF
clone_size: NA; d_call: TRBD2; v_call: TRBV20-1; j_call: TRBJ2-7; cdr3_nt: TGCAGTGCTCGTGCTTTAGCGGGCGCGACCTACGAGCAGTACTTC; cdr3_aa: CSARALAGATYEQYF
clone_size: many; d_call: TRBD2; v_call: TRBV20-1; j_call: TRBJ2-1; cdr3_nt: TGCAGTGCTAGCCAAGCGGGAACCCTGTCGTCTGAGCAGTTCTTC; cdr3_aa: CSASQAGTLSSEQFF
clone_size: NA; d_call: NA; v_call: TRBV27; j_call: TRBJ1-5; cdr3_nt: TGTGCCAGCAGCCCTTGGGGAGAGGGCAATCAGCCCCAGCATTTT; cdr3_aa: CASSPWGEGNQPQHF
clone_size: NA; d_call: NA; v_call: TRBV5-6; j_call: TRBJ1-1; cdr3_nt: TGTGCCAGCAGCTCGGGTCCGGGACAACCTCAGGAGACTGAAGCTTTCTTT; cdr3_aa: CASSSGPGQPQETEAFF
clone_size: NA; d_call: NA; v_call: TRBV3-1; j_call: TRBJ1-1; cdr3_nt: TGTGCCAGCAGCCAATTCGGAAGGGATGAAGCTTTCTTT; cdr3_aa: CASSQFGRDEAFF
clone_size: many; d_call: TRBD2; v_call: TRBV18; j_call: TRBJ2-7; cdr3_nt: TGTGCCAGCTCAACTAGCGGGGTCTCCTACGAGCAGTACTTC; cdr3_aa: CASSTSGVSYEQYF
clone_size: NA; d_call: NA; v_call: TRBV20-1; j_call: TRBJ2-1; cdr3_nt: TGCAGTGCTAGACCTCCTACCTACAATGAGCAGTTCTTC; cdr3_aa: CSARPPTYNEQFF
clone_size: NA; d_call: TRBD2; v_call: TRBV7-2; j_call: TRBJ2-5; cdr3_nt: TGTGCCAGCAGCTTCAGCGGGGGGGAAGAGACCCAGTACTTC; cdr3_aa: CASSFSGGEETQYF
clone_size: NA; d_call: NA; v_call: TRBV7-9; j_call: TRBJ1-3; cdr3_nt: TGTGCCAGCAGCAAGACCCTGTCTTCGGGAAACACCATATATTTT; cdr3_aa: CASSKTLSSGNTIYF
clone_size: NA; d_call: NA; v_call: TRBV3-1; j_call: TRBJ2-5; cdr3_nt: TGTGCCAGCAGCCAAGGGCTAGACAGGCCACAAGAGACCCAGTACTTC; cdr3_aa: CASSQGLDRPQETQYF
clone_size: many; d_call: TRBD2; v_call: TRBV18; j_call: TRBJ2-3; cdr3_nt: TGTGCCAGCTCACTTAGACTAGCGGCAGATACGCAGTATTTT; cdr3_aa: CASSLRLAADTQYF
clone_size: many; d_call: NA; v_call: TRBV4-2; j_call: TRBJ2-1; cdr3_nt: TGTGCCAGCACCCGAACACCTGGGAGTGAGCAGTTCTTC; cdr3_aa: CASTRTPGSEQFF
clone_size: NA; d_call: TRBD2; v_call: TRBV5-1; j_call: TRBJ2-3; cdr3_nt: TGCGCCAGCAGCTCGTTTGGAGCGGGAGTTGATACGCAGTATTTT; cdr3_aa: CASSSFGAGVDTQYF
clone_size: NA; d_call: NA; v_call: TRBV30; j_call: TRBJ1-1; cdr3_nt: TGTGCCTGGAGTAGAGCGAACACTGAAGCTTTCTTT; cdr3_aa: CAWSRANTEAFF
clone_size: NA; d_call: NA; v_call: TRBV14; j_call: TRBJ1-6; cdr3_nt: TGTGCCAGCAGCCAATCTAAAGCCGTGAATTCACCCCTCCACTTT; cdr3_aa: CASSQSKAVNSPLHF
clone_size: NA; d_call: TRBD1; v_call: TRBV12-3/TRBV12-4; j_call: TRBJ1-2; cdr3_nt: TGTGCCAGCAGTTCCCAGGGGGTAATGGGCTATGGCTACACCTTC; cdr3_aa: CASSSQGVMGYGYTF
clone_size: NA; d_call: NA; v_call: TRBV21-1; j_call: TRBJ2-5; cdr3_nt: NA; cdr3_aa: CASFGTGSDETQYF
clone_size: NA; d_call: TRBD1; v_call: TRBV2; j_call: TRBJ2-7; cdr3_nt: TGTGCCAGCAGTGAGCCGGGACAGGGTAGTTCCTACGAGCAGTACTTC; cdr3_aa: CASSEPGQGSSYEQYF
clone_size: NA; d_call: NA; v_call: TRBV5-5; j_call: TRBJ2-5; cdr3_nt: TGTGCCAGCAGCATAGGGGGAACCCAAGGGACCCAGTACTTC; cdr3_aa: CASSIGGTQGTQYF
clone_size: few; d_call: TRBD1; v_call: TRBV3-1; j_call: TRBJ1-5; cdr3_nt: TGTGCCAGCAGCCGAGGGGGCTTAGGGCCCCAGCATTTT; cdr3_aa: CASSRGGLGPQHF
clone_size: NA; d_call: NA; v_call: TRBV18; j_call: TRBJ1-5; cdr3_nt: TGTGCCAGCTCAAATAGGCCGGTTAATCAGCCCCAGCATTTT; cdr3_aa: CASSNRPVNQPQHF
clone_size: NA; d_call: TRBD2; v_call: TRBV4-3; j_call: TRBJ2-3; cdr3_nt: TGCGCCAGCAGCCAAGACCCACTAGCGGGAGATACGCAGTATTTT; cdr3_aa: CASSQDPLAGDTQYF
clone_size: NA; d_call: NA; v_call: TRBV11-1; j_call: TRBJ2-7; cdr3_nt: TGTGCCAGCAGCTACACGGGGGGCCAGGGGTGCGAGCAGTACTTC; cdr3_aa: CASSYTGGQGCEQYF
clone_size: NA; d_call: NA; v_call: TRBV20-1; j_call: TRBJ1-1; cdr3_nt: TGCAGTGTTAGGGGACCAACGTCTGAAGCTTTCTTT; cdr3_aa: CSVRGPTSEAFF
clone_size: NA; d_call: NA; v_call: TRBV4-2; j_call: TRBJ1-2; cdr3_nt: TGTGCCAGCAGCCAGCCACCCGGGACCGCTGGCTATGGCTACACCTTC; cdr3_aa: CASSQPPGTAGYGYTF
clone_size: few; d_call: NA; v_call: TRBV5-1; j_call: TRBJ2-3; cdr3_nt: TGCGCCAGCAGCTTACAAACTAGCACAGATACGCAGTATTTT; cdr3_aa: CASSLQTSTDTQYF
clone_size: NA; d_call: TRBD1; v_call: TRBV5-1; j_call: TRBJ2-2; cdr3_nt: TGCGCCAGCAGCACTGGGACAGGGCCTGGCGGGGAGCTGTTTTTT; cdr3_aa: CASSTGTGPGGELFF
clone_size: NA; d_call: NA; v_call: TRBV30; j_call: TRBJ2-5; cdr3_nt: TGTGCCTGGACGGACCAAGAGACCCAGTACTTC; cdr3_aa: CAWTDQETQYF
clone_size: few; d_call: NA; v_call: TRBV5-5; j_call: TRBJ1-5; cdr3_nt: TGTGCCAGCAGCTTGGTTCCCCAGTCGAGCAATCAGCCCCAGCATTTT; cdr3_aa: CASSLVPQSSNQPQHF
clone_size: NA; d_call: NA; v_call: TRBV6-6; j_call: TRBJ2-7; cdr3_nt: TGTGCCAGCAGCGGACTATACTACGAGCAGTACTTC; cdr3_aa: CASSGLYYEQYF